Listed below are T cell receptor beta chains from one sample, sequenced in a study of blood T cell repertoires in COVID-19. Sequencing used immunoSEQ multiplex PCR; TCRdb keeps in-frame clones, though not all of them. The repertoire consists of approximately 260,000 clones, with over 75% occurring once and the leading ten covering about 9.4%. Sequencing was carried out using peripheral blood. These receptors all come from a woman aged 70-85 years with COVID-19, enrolled during active disease. Each CDR3 is given without its conserved first and last residue. Fields, in order: V gene, J gene, CDR3 protein.

v_gene: TRBV12-3/TRBV12-4
j_gene: TRBJ1-1
CDR3aa: ASRNTGNTEAF

v_gene: TRBV2
j_gene: TRBJ1-5
CDR3aa: ASSERVDSNQPQH

v_gene: TRBV11-2
j_gene: TRBJ1-4
CDR3aa: ASSSGQIDEKLF

v_gene: TRBV27
j_gene: TRBJ2-5
CDR3aa: ASSFSILKETQY

v_gene: TRBV5-1
j_gene: TRBJ1-4
CDR3aa: ASSFTGEQEKLF

v_gene: TRBV6-5
j_gene: TRBJ1-4
CDR3aa: ASRTQGINEKLF

v_gene: TRBV6-5
j_gene: TRBJ1-5
CDR3aa: ASSPAGVGQPQH

v_gene: TRBV10-3
j_gene: TRBJ2-7
CDR3aa: AITTAGGSEQY

v_gene: TRBV28
j_gene: TRBJ1-5
CDR3aa: ASSLNKRGWQSSNQPQH

v_gene: TRBV4-3
j_gene: TRBJ1-4
CDR3aa: ASSQAGNEKLF

v_gene: TRBV5-1
j_gene: TRBJ1-2
CDR3aa: ASSFLDSNYGYT

v_gene: TRBV7-9
j_gene: TRBJ2-3
CDR3aa: ASSGGTSGEVDTQY

v_gene: TRBV2
j_gene: TRBJ2-7
CDR3aa: ASSGGSGGREQY

v_gene: TRBV2
j_gene: TRBJ2-3
CDR3aa: AGSEVTDTQY

v_gene: TRBV19
j_gene: TRBJ1-2
CDR3aa: ASGDRYGYT

v_gene: TRBV21-1
j_gene: TRBJ2-6
CDR3aa: ASRRNRDREFSGANVLT

v_gene: TRBV5-6
j_gene: TRBJ2-1
CDR3aa: ASSPGLAGGVGEQF

v_gene: TRBV19
j_gene: TRBJ2-5
CDR3aa: ASSIQGASETQY

v_gene: TRBV5-4
j_gene: TRBJ1-2
CDR3aa: ASSTQGEYGYT

v_gene: TRBV12-3/TRBV12-4
j_gene: TRBJ1-5
CDR3aa: ASRQTGNQPQH

v_gene: TRBV12-2
j_gene: TRBJ2-3
CDR3aa: ASRFRYLGTSGTDTQY

v_gene: TRBV28
j_gene: TRBJ1-2
CDR3aa: ASKESGGNYGYT

v_gene: TRBV11-3
j_gene: TRBJ1-1
CDR3aa: ASSFTENTEAF

v_gene: TRBV5-1
j_gene: TRBJ2-5
CDR3aa: ASRRPGGETQY

v_gene: TRBV5-1
j_gene: TRBJ2-1
CDR3aa: ASSLTGSHNEQF

v_gene: TRBV4-2
j_gene: TRBJ2-1
CDR3aa: ASSQEPGLASREQF

v_gene: TRBV4-1
j_gene: TRBJ1-2
CDR3aa: ASSHLQGGGYGYT

v_gene: TRBV7-8
j_gene: TRBJ1-3
CDR3aa: ASSLGRSSGNTIY

v_gene: TRBV5-8
j_gene: TRBJ1-5
CDR3aa: ASSRGQNNQPQH

v_gene: TRBV4-1
j_gene: TRBJ2-5
CDR3aa: ASSFRSGSETQY

v_gene: TRBV6-5
j_gene: TRBJ2-7
CDR3aa: ASSYSTGFEQY

v_gene: TRBV18
j_gene: TRBJ2-7
CDR3aa: ASAPGQGVTYEQY

v_gene: TRBV2
j_gene: TRBJ1-2
CDR3aa: ASSEAGFGYGYT

v_gene: TRBV7-9
j_gene: TRBJ1-4
CDR3aa: ASSSQGQINEKLF

v_gene: TRBV5-1
j_gene: TRBJ2-5
CDR3aa: ASLPGGSHQETQY

v_gene: TRBV6-5
j_gene: TRBJ1-1
CDR3aa: ASRGQGIGDTEAF

v_gene: TRBV28
j_gene: TRBJ2-7
CDR3aa: ASITGGLYEQY

v_gene: TRBV3-1/TRBV3-2
j_gene: TRBJ2-2
CDR3aa: ASSLIGAGGTGELF

v_gene: TRBV3-1/TRBV3-2
j_gene: TRBJ2-1
CDR3aa: ATSTTPGGNEQF

v_gene: TRBV3-1/TRBV3-2
j_gene: TRBJ2-5
CDR3aa: ASSPGLAGGTQY